The 28 T cell receptor beta chains below all came from one sample that was sequenced in a study of identifying expanded T cells in peripheral blood. Assay used: immunoSEQ multiplex PCR; TCRdb lists only in-frame clones, some missing. Here the sample spans about 130,000 clones, around 88% being singletons. The sequencing sample was made of blood. The receptors stem from a person aged 18 to 70 in good health.

The sample holds a few counts of this clone. V is TRBV2 and J is TRBJ2-7, with unresolved D. Trimming pared 3 bases from V and 7 bases from J, leaving 4 bases between. Germline V lookup: CDR1 SNHLY, CDR2 FYNNEI. CDR3 length: 10 residues. CDR3 DNA: TGTGCCAGCAGTGACTGGGAGCAGTACTTC. It encodes CASSDWEQYF. The full variable domain, with the rest looked up from reference TRBV2 and TRBJ2-7, is EPEVTQTPSHQVTQMGQEVILRCVPISNHLYFYWYRQILGQKVEFLVSFYNNEISEKSEIFDDQFSVERPDGSNFTLKIRSTKLEDSAMYFCASSDWEQYFGPGTRLTVT.

This chain links TRBV2 with TRBJ1-3; tentatively, D is TRBD1 (6 bases). Germline CDR1 SNHLY, CDR2 FYNNEI. The CDR3 runs to 14 residues. V gave up 7 bases and J gave up 0 bases, with 10 bases separating them. DNA of the CDR3: TGTGCCAGCAAGGACAGTTACTCTGGAAACACCATATATTTT. It translates to CASKDSYSGNTIYF.

The chain employs TRBV2 and TRBJ2-1; D is uncertain. Trimming left V 2 bases short and J 0 bases short, with 14 bases between. This CDR3 is 17 amino acids long. Looked up from germline, CDR1 is SNHLY and CDR2 is FYNNEI. CDR3 nucleotide sequence: TGTGCCAGCAGTGAAAGTGGACGGCAAACCTCCTACAATGAGCAGTTCTTC. It yields the protein CASSESGRQTSYNEQFF. Combining the CDR3 with reference TRBV2 and TRBJ2-1 gives the whole variable domain EPEVTQTPSHQVTQMGQEVILRCVPISNHLYFYWYRQILGQKVEFLVSFYNNEISEKSEIFDDQFSVERPDGSNFTLKIRSTKLEDSAMYFCASSESGRQTSYNEQFFGPGTRLTVL.

The chain links TRBV7-2 to TRBJ1-3, with a possible D match to TRBD1 (6 bases). Deletions cut 5 bases from V and 0 bases from J, with 11 bases between. Germline V CDR1 and CDR2: SGHTA, FQGNSA. The CDR3 has 15 residues. The CDR3 DNA reads TGTGCCAGCAGCACGACAGGTGGCTCTGGAAACACCATATATTTT. It specifies CASSTTGGSGNTIYF.

The chain employs TRBV20-1 and TRBJ2-2; 8 bases align to TRBD2. The CDR3 runs 11 residues. With 4 bases clipped from V and 10 bases from J, the junction kept 2 bases outside the gene matches. Germline assignment: CDR1 DFQATT and CDR2 SNEGSKA (reference sequence). This CDR3 is CSAILAAELFF. CDR3 DNA sequence: TGCAGTGCTATACTAGCGGCGGAGCTGTTTTTT.

V is TRBV19 and J is TRBJ1-2, with 8 bases lining up with TRBD1. This CDR3 is built from 14 residues. V lost 5 bases to trimming and J lost 4 bases; unmatched junction nucleotides: 6. Per the germline V gene, CDR1 is LNHDA and CDR2 is SQIVND (reference sequence). CDR3 DNA: TGTGCCAGTAGTCCGGACAGGGACCTCTATGGCTACACCTTC. Protein sequence: CASSPDRDLYGYTF.

The rearrangement joins TRBV6-4 to TRBJ2-3; D is perhaps TRBD1 (6 bases). CDR3 length: 13 amino acids. Trimming stripped 2 bases from V and 6 bases from J, with 9 bases between. Germline CDR1 is MRHNA and CDR2 is SNTAGT. Here the CDR3 reads CASSDMQGDTQYF. In DNA form, the CDR3 reads TGTGCCAGCAGTGACATGCAGGGGGATACGCAGTATTTT.

The V call is TRBV5-1, the J call TRBJ1-1, with TRBD1 matching over 7 bases. Germline assignment: CDR1 SGHRS and CDR2 YFSETQ. CDR3 length equals 14 residues. V lost 3 bases to trimming and J lost 1 base; unmatched junction nucleotides: 3. The CDR3 DNA sequence: TGCGCCAGCAGCTCACAGGGGTCGAACACTGAAGCTTTCTTT. Translating it yields CASSSQGSNTEAFF.

The chain links TRBV29-1 to TRBJ1-5, with a tentative D call TRBD1 (5 bases). The V end lost 3 bases, the J end lost 1 base, and 10 bases lay between the germline ends. The V gene's germline CDR1 is SQVTM and CDR2 ANQGSEA. This CDR3 has 14 residues. Here the CDR3 DNA reads TGCAGCGTTGATGGCGGGACCAGCAATCAGCCCCAGCATTTT. Protein product: CSVDGGTSNQPQHF.

The chain couples TRBV14 to TRBJ1-1; D uncertain. V was clipped by 0 bases and J by 7 bases, with 9 bases between them. This CDR3 contains 13 residues. Per the germline V gene, CDR1 is SGHDN and CDR2 is FVKESK. DNA for the CDR3: TGTGCCAGCAGCCAAGACCAGGAGGGTGAAGCTTTCTTT. It translates to CASSQDQEGEAFF.

The J gene is TRBJ1-6, the V gene TRBV10-3; a weak D match, TRBD1 (5 bases). CDR3 size: 14 residues. Germline assignment: CDR1 ENHRY and CDR2 SYGVKD. Trimming took off 7 bases at V and 5 bases at J, with 12 bases between the two ends. In nucleotides, the CDR3 is TGTGCCATCACCCCAGACAGAAATAATTCACCCCTCCACTTT. Translating gives CAITPDRNNSPLHF.

This sequence joins TRBV6-6 and TRBJ2-5, with D unclear. Trimming pared 7 bases from V and 4 bases from J, leaving 13 bases between. CDR1 is MNHNY and CDR2 is SVGAGI in the germline V gene (reference sequence). The CDR3 runs to 13 residues. The CDR3, as DNA: TGTGCCAGCAACGAGAGGTTTGGAGAGACCCAGTACTTC. Amino acid sequence: CASNERFGETQYF.

The gene calls are TRBV28 and TRBJ2-5; 7 bases fit TRBD1. CDR3 length equals 15 residues. V was clipped by 4 bases and J by 5 bases; unmatched bases: 10. CDR1 is MDHEN, CDR2 SYDVKM, per germline. This CDR3 reads CASSSHAGTVETQYF. The CDR3 nucleotides are TGTGCCAGCAGTTCCCACGCCGGGACAGTTGAGACCCAGTACTTC. Complete variable domain (other parts from reference TRBV28 and TRBJ2-5): DVKVTQSSRYLVKRTGEKVFLECVQDMDHENMFWYRQDPGLGLRLIYFSYDVKMKEKGDIPEGYSVSREKKERFSLILESASTNQTSMYLCASSSHAGTVETQYFGPGTRLLVL.

The rearrangement links TRBV4-3 to TRBJ1-1, with TRBD1 matching 8 bases. V lost 5 bases and J lost 6; bases outside the gene matches: 5. CDR3 length: 13 residues. Germline CDR1 is LGHNA and CDR2 is YSLEER. For the CDR3, the DNA is TGCGCCAGCAGCTTCCAGGGGGCTGCTGAAGCTTTCTTT. Its protein is CASSFQGAAEAFF.

This chain links TRBV7-9 with TRBJ2-1, with D possibly being TRBD1 or TRBD2 (5 bases each). Germline CDR1 SEHNR, CDR2 FQNEAQ (reference sequence). V was clipped by 5 bases and J by 6 bases, with 17 bases between them. CDR3 length equals 15 residues. The CDR3, as DNA: TGTGCCAGCAGCGTCGGGGCCAGCTGGGGCAATGAGCAGTTCTTC. Encoded protein: CASSVGASWGNEQFF. Full variable domain (remainder filled in from reference TRBV7-9 and TRBJ2-1): DTGVSQNPRHKITKRGQNVTFRCDPISEHNRLYWYRQTLGQGPEFLTYFQNEAQLEKSRLLSDRFSAERPKGSFSTLEIQRTEQGDSAMYLCASSVGASWGNEQFFGPGTRLTVL.

Only a few counts were recorded for this clone. The CDR3: CASSFYGGYTF. The CDR3 nucleotides read TGTGCCAGCAGTTTCTACGGGGGCTACACCTTC. V gene TRBV28 combines with J gene TRBJ1-2, with no clear D. CDR3 length: 11 amino acids. Germline V gene lookup returns CDR1 MDHEN and CDR2 SYDVKM. Trimming took 3 bases from V and 8 from J, leaving 7 bases between them.

The CDR3 loop reads CAIRPDNTDTQYF. In DNA form, the CDR3 reads TGTGCCATCAGGCCAGATAACACAGATACGCAGTATTTT. The chain recombines TRBV10-3 with TRBJ2-3; no firm D call. There are 13 residues in the CDR3. Germline CDR1 ENHRY, CDR2 SYGVKD. Trimming cost V 6 bases and J 2 bases, with 9 bases left between them.

The rearrangement links TRBV6-6 to TRBJ1-2; 9 nucleotides match TRBD1. CDR1 is MNHNY, CDR2 SVGAGI, per germline (reference sequence). Germline trimming cut 5 bases from V and 7 bases from J; bases unmatched to any gene: 8. The CDR3 runs 14 residues. The CDR3 is CASSPSGQGRGYTF. Written as DNA, the CDR3 is TGTGCCAGCAGTCCTTCGGGACAGGGTCGTGGCTACACCTTC.

The J gene is TRBJ2-7, the V gene TRBV19, with D possibly TRBD2 on 5 matching bases. Germline CDR1 is LNHDA and CDR2 is SQIVND (reference sequence). The V end lost 5 bases, the J end lost 1 base, and 9 bases lay between the germline ends. This CDR3 spans 13 amino acids. CDR3 nucleotide sequence: TGTGCCAGTAGTGAGGGCACTTCCTACGAGCAGTACTTC. Encoded protein: CASSEGTSYEQYF.

In this sample, this clone turned up a few times. This chain uses TRBV7-9 with TRBJ1-2; D is uncertain. This CDR3 spans 12 amino acids. Per germline, CDR1 SEHNR and CDR2 FQNEAQ (reference sequence). V lost 2 bases and J 6 bases, leaving 7 bases between the germline ends. CDR3 protein: CASSLPPNGYTF. The DNA for the CDR3 is TGTGCCAGCAGCTTACCTCCCAATGGCTACACCTTC.

This sequence joins TRBV5-1 and TRBJ1-1; the D is unclear. Germline values: CDR1 SGHRS, CDR2 YFSETQ. The CDR3 is 16 residues long. Trimming left V 4 bases short and J 0 bases short, with 16 bases between. The DNA for the CDR3 is TGCGCCAGCAGCCTCAAACCGCACCCTATGAACACTGAAGCTTTCTTT. It is translated as CASSLKPHPMNTEAFF.

CDR3 loop: CASSRGGEETQYF. As DNA, the CDR3 is TGCGCCAGCAGCCGCGGGGGCGAAGAGACCCAGTACTTC. This sequence joins TRBV5-1 and TRBJ2-5; D might be TRBD2 (7 bases). CDR1 SGHRS and CDR2 YFSETQ come from the germline V gene. The CDR3 consists of 13 residues. The germline V and J ends were trimmed by 4 bases and 3 bases, with 10 bases remaining between them.

This clone has only a few counts. The V call is TRBV18, the J call TRBJ1-6; TRBD1 is a possible D gene (5 bases). Germline V CDR1 and CDR2: KGHSH, LQKENI. This CDR3 has 14 residues. Trimming left V 1 base short and J 8 bases short, with 9 bases between. The CDR3 loop reads CASSPQRGDSPLHF. CDR3 DNA: TGTGCCAGCTCACCACAGCGAGGGGATTCACCCCTCCACTTT. The entire variable domain, with the rest obtained from reference TRBV18 and TRBJ1-6, is as follows: NAGVMQNPRHLVRRRGQEARLRCSPMKGHSHVYWYRQLPEEGLKFMVYLQKENIIDESGMPKERFSAEFPKEGPSILRIQQVVRGDSAAYFCASSPQRGDSPLHFGNGTRLTVT.

The chain uses TRBV28 and TRBJ1-1; D is perhaps TRBD1 (6 bases). CDR1 is MDHEN, CDR2 SYDVKM, per germline. The ends were cut back, 3 bases at V and 6 bases at J, with 11 bases in the middle. This CDR3 region has 13 residues. The CDR3 DNA is TGTGCCAGCAGTTTTTCAGGGGTTGCTGAAGCTTTCTTT. Protein: CASSFSGVAEAFF.

The V gene is TRBV11-1, the J gene TRBJ1-1; 7 bases align to TRBD1. CDR3 length: 18 amino acids. The germline V gene has CDR1 SGHAT and CDR2 FQDESV (reference sequence). The trim removed 5 bases at V and 1 base at J, leaving 16 bases unmatched. This CDR3 reads CASSGELGGKGANTEAFF. The CDR3 DNA reads TGTGCCAGCAGCGGAGAGCTCGGGGGGAAGGGGGCGAACACTGAAGCTTTCTTT. The full variable domain, with the rest looked up from reference TRBV11-1 and TRBJ1-1, is EAEVAQSPRYKITEKSQAVAFWCDPISGHATLYWYRQILGQGPELLVQFQDESVVDDSQLPKDRFSAERLKGVDSTLKIQPAELGDSAMYLCASSGELGGKGANTEAFFGQGTRLTVV.

The chain links TRBV11-2 to TRBJ1-1; no reliable D call. This CDR3 spans 14 amino acids. In germline, CDR1 is SGHAT, CDR2 FQNNGV. Trimming removed 1 base at V and 0 bases at J, with 6 bases between. The CDR3 loop reads CASSLGAMNTEAFF. DNA of the CDR3: TGTGCCAGCAGCTTAGGGGCTATGAACACTGAAGCTTTCTTT.

The genes are TRBV2 and TRBJ1-4; 7 nucleotides line up with TRBD1. Germline trimming cut 6 bases from V and 1 base from J; bases unmatched to any gene: 2. The CDR3 loop spans 14 amino acids. Germline V gene sequence: CDR1 SNHLY, CDR2 FYNNEI. Here the CDR3 reads CASRRTGTNEKLFF. The CDR3 nucleotides read TGTGCCAGCAGGAGGACAGGAACTAATGAAAAACTGTTTTTT.

The CDR3 coding sequence is TGCGCCAGCAGACCGTTGGGCAGGGAAGGAGATACGCAGTATTTT. Encoded protein: CASRPLGREGDTQYF. This chain uses TRBV5-1 with TRBJ2-3; TRBD1 is a possible D gene (5 bases). The CDR3 spans 15 residues. Trimming stripped 5 bases from V and 5 bases from J, with 18 bases between. Germline values: CDR1 SGHRS, CDR2 YFSETQ.